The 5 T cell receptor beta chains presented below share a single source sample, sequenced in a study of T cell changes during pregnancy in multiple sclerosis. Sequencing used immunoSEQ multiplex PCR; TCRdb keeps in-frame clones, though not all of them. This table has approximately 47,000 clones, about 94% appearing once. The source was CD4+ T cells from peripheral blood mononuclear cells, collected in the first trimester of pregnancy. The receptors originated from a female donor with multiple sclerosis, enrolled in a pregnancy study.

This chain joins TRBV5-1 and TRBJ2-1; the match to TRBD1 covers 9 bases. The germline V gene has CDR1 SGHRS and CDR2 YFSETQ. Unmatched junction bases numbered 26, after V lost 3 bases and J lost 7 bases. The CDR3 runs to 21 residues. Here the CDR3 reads CASSSRQGQGSRGASLNEQFF. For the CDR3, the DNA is TGCGCCAGCAGCTCCCGACAAGGACAGGGGAGCAGGGGAGCGTCCCTGAATGAGCAGTTCTTC.

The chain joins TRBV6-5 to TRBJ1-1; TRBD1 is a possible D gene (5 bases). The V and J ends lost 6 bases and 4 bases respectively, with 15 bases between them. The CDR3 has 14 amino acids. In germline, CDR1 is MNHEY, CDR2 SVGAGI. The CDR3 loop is CASSLGGGGTEAFF. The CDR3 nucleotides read TGTGCCAGCAGCCTAGGCGGGGGGGGCACTGAAGCTTTCTTT.

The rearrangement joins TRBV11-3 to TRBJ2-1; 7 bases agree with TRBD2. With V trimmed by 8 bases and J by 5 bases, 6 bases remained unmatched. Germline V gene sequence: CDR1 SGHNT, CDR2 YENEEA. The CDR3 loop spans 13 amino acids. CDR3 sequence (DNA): TGTGCCAGCTCCGGACTAGTAAACAATGAGCAGTTCTTC. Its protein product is CASSGLVNNEQFF.

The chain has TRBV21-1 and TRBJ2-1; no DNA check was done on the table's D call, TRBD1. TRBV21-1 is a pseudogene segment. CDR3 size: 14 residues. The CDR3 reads CASSLQSKSSEQFF. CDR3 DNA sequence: TGTGCCAGCAGCCTACAGTCGAAGAGCAGTGAGCAGTTCTTC.

For the CDR3, the DNA is TGTGCCAGTAGTGGGGGAGGAAGCTACACCTTC. It encodes CASSGGGSYTF. V and J are TRBV19 and TRBJ1-2; D perhaps matches TRBD1 (5 bases). V was trimmed by 5 bases and J by 9 bases, leaving 10 bases between them. This CDR3 has 11 residues. The V gene's germline CDR1 is LNHDA and CDR2 SQIVND (reference sequence).